These 8 T cell receptor beta chains originate from one sample sequenced in a study of T cells in women clearing cervical HPV infection (dated by TCRdb to 2016 to 2019). Library prep was done by the immunoSEQ multiplex PCR assay. Held by TCRdb, this immuneACCESS table contains in-frame sequences only and omits some clones. Under half of the omission traces to an unresolved V gene where checked; the cause of the rest is unknown. Per the sample table, the count is around 35,000 clones. The biggest ten clones account for roughly 1.3% of the sample. The sequencing input was blood buffy coat. The receptors were gathered from a woman between 18 and 70 years old with a cervical HPV16 infection that either progressed to CIN3+ or cleared (not recorded which).

A remark on this clone: The missing CDR3 end, 3 residues past where the read stops, is filled in from the germline J gene. This chain uses TRBV2 with TRBJ1-1, with a tentative D call TRBD1 (5 bases). Trimming cost V 5 bases and J 4 bases, with 14 bases left between them. The CDR3 sequence is 14 residues long. From germline, CDR1 is SNHLY and CDR2 FYNNEI. The CDR3 protein is CASSPKGRPTEAFF. The CDR3 DNA, read in part, is TGTGCCAGCAGTCCCAAGGGGAGACCCACTGAA. The whole variable domain, remainder taken from reference TRBV2 and TRBJ1-1, is EPEVTQTPSHQVTQMGQEVILRCVPISNHLYFYWYRQILGQKVEFLVSFYNNEISEKSEIFDDQFSVERPDGSNFTLKIRSTKLEDSAMYFCASSPKGRPTEAFFGQGTRLTVV.

With respect to this clone: The sequenced fragment ends 3 residues before the CDR3 boundary, so the rest is inferred from the germline J gene. J is TRBJ2-3 and V is TRBV14; no definite D call. V was trimmed by 0 bases and J by 6 bases, leaving 7 bases between them. Germline V gene data show CDR1 as SGHDN and CDR2 as FVKESK. The CDR3 has 13 amino acids. CDR3 DNA, as far as it was read: TGTGCCAGCAGCCAAGATTCTATGGATACG. Translating gives CASSQDSMDT. In full, the CDR3 is CASSQDSMDTQYF.

As concerns this clone: The sequenced fragment ends 3 residues before the CDR3 boundary, so the rest is inferred from the germline J gene. The V and J genes are TRBV18 and TRBJ1-1; D gene ambiguous. Germline CDR1 reads KGHSH; CDR2 reads LQKENI. The length of the CDR3 is 12 residues. The germline V and J ends were trimmed by 5 bases and 5 bases, with 9 bases remaining between them. The CDR3 bases that were read are TGTGCCAGCTCATCTCCAACTACTGAA. Translation gives CASSSPTTE. The whole CDR3 reads CASSSPTTEAFF.

As to this clone: The CDR3 end lies 3 residues beyond the end of the read and is filled in from the germline J gene. The V call is TRBV7-2, the J call TRBJ2-5; a possible D gene is TRBD1 (5 bases). The CDR3 runs to 13 residues. V lost 1 base, J lost 3 bases, and 6 bases lay in between. The germline gives CDR1 SGHTA, CDR2 FQGNSA. The CDR3 bases that were read are TGTGCCAGCAGCTTAGGACAGAAAGAGACC. Protein product: CASSLGQKET. The complete CDR3 sequence is CASSLGQKETQYF.

Comments on this clone: The read finishes 3 residues shy of the CDR3 end, and the germline J gene is used to complete it. The rearrangement links TRBV20-1 to TRBJ2-3; D call uncertain. Trimming took 6 bases from V and 1 from J, leaving 11 bases between them. CDR3 length equals 13 residues. Per germline, CDR1 DFQATT and CDR2 SNEGSKA (reference sequence). The DNA read from the CDR3 is TGCAGTGCCCAATTTCCGGGCACAGATACG. This encodes CSAQFPGTDT. The entire CDR3 is CSAQFPGTDTQYF.

Details on this clone: Other DNA sequences in the same sample also yield this CDR3. The part of the CDR3 DNA that was read is TGTGCCAGCAGCTTGAGGCAGGGGGACGGC. This sequence encodes CASSLRQGDG. The complete CDR3 reads CASSLRQGDGYTF. The genes are TRBV5-6 and TRBJ1-2; TRBD1 matches at 7 bases. The CDR3 end lies 3 residues beyond the end of the read and is filled in from the germline J gene. Germline values: CDR1 SGHDT, CDR2 YYEEEE. This CDR3 has 13 residues.

As concerns this clone: Coverage ceases 3 residues before the CDR3 finishes, and the germline J gene fills in the end. V gene TRBV19 combines with J gene TRBJ1-2; perhaps TRBD1 as D (5 bases). Germline assignment: CDR1 LNHDA and CDR2 SQIVND (reference sequence). V was cut by 6 bases and J by 7 bases, with 12 bases left in between. The CDR3 is 12 residues long. The sequenced part of the CDR3 DNA is TGTGCCAGTAGAATGGGGGGATCTGGC. Encoded protein: CASRMGGSG. The entire CDR3 is CASRMGGSGYTF.

Note on this clone: The CDR3 is cut off 3 residues early in the read; its end comes from the germline J gene. V gene TRBV7-6 combines with J gene TRBJ2-7, with D unresolved. The ends were cut back, 2 bases at V and 3 bases at J, with 14 bases in the middle. The CDR3 contains 15 residues. Germline V gene lookup returns CDR1 SGHVS and CDR2 FNYEAQ. CDR3 DNA (partial): TGTGCCAGCAGCTTATATGGCCAGTCGAGCTACGAG. Residues: CASSLYGQSSYE. The full CDR3 protein is CASSLYGQSSYEQYF.